The next 22 T cell receptor beta chains were all read from a single sample in a study of shared clonotypes between healthy human individuals (TCRdb year 2020). The library was built by means of the immunoSEQ multiplex PCR assay. This immuneACCESS table, as held by TCRdb, lists in-frame sequences with V and J called but not all clones. Of the missing ones, under half trace to an unresolved V gene in checked studies; the others have no known cause. The sample table lists 550,000 to 800,000 clones, 80% to 95% of them with a count of one. The ten largest make up about a third of the sample. The sequencing sample was made of memory CD8+ T cells from PBMCs. Read against the paper, the sample's cell subset or site label means: CD45RO+ cells pooled with CCR7-negative TemRA cells. All receptors come from a man between 18 and 35 years old in good health. Some clones in this sample may be carry-over from other donors' samples.

The chain is built from TRBV19 and TRBJ2-5; 7 bases match TRBD1. V dropped 4 bases and J dropped 2; count of bases not matched to a gene: 4. The CDR3 has 14 residues. Germline values: CDR1 LNHDA, CDR2 SQIVND (reference sequence). In nucleotides, the CDR3 is TGTGCCAGTAGTACACGGGACAGACAAGAGACCCAGTACTTC. As protein: CASSTRDRQETQYF.

The rearrangement links TRBV7-6 to TRBJ2-1, with 11 bases matching TRBD2. The CDR3 consists of 19 residues. CDR1 and CDR2 (germline): SGHVS, FNYEAQ. The junction had 8 bases not matched to a gene; V was cut back by 1 base and J by 0 bases. Here the CDR3 DNA reads TGTGCCAGCAGCTTAGAGGGGGGACTAGCGGTTAGCTCCTACAATGAGCAGTTCTTC. It translates to CASSLEGGLAVSSYNEQFF.

The chain has TRBV27 and TRBJ2-3; 9 bases agree with TRBD2. The CDR3 runs to 17 residues. V shed 6 bases and J 5 bases; nucleotides not matched to a gene: 15. CDR1 and CDR2 (germline): MNHEY, SMNVEV (reference sequence). The DNA for the CDR3 is TGTGCCAGCAGCCCAGTCCGGGTAGCGGGAGCGGTAGATACGCAGTATTTT. Its translation: CASSPVRVAGAVDTQYF.

The chain employs TRBV27 and TRBJ1-2; D is ambiguous. Trimming cost V 5 bases and J 8 bases, with 24 bases left between them. This CDR3 is 16 amino acids long. The V gene's germline CDR1 is MNHEY and CDR2 SMNVEV (reference sequence). The CDR3 spells CASSMRSDGSRLGYTF. Here the CDR3 DNA reads TGTGCCAGCAGTATGAGGTCAGACGGTTCGAGACTAGGCTACACCTTC.

This clone was recorded once. CDR3 nucleotide sequence: TGTGCCAGCAGTGACAGGGTCATTATCCTTAGCAATCAGCCCCAGCATTTT. This codes for CASSDRVIILSNQPQHF. V usage is TRBV2 and J usage is TRBJ1-5; maybe TRBD1 (5 bases). Germline CDR1 and CDR2: SNHLY and FYNNEI. The CDR3 totals 17 residues. Trimming shortened V by 3 bases and J by 0 bases, and 15 bases separated the two germline ends.

The chain couples TRBV4-1 to TRBJ2-7, with D perhaps matching TRBD1 (6 bases). The CDR3 spans 15 residues. V lost 0 bases and J 2 bases, leaving 11 bases between the germline ends. The germline gives CDR1 MGHRA, CDR2 YSYEKL. CDR3: CASSQDGTQTYEQYF. The CDR3 DNA sequence: TGCGCCAGCAGCCAAGATGGGACACAAACCTACGAGCAGTACTTC.

In this sample, this clone turned up a few times. The chain employs TRBV18 and TRBJ1-1; D is undetermined. Germline V lookup: CDR1 KGHSH, CDR2 LQKENI. V was shortened by 5 bases and J by 1 base, with 14 bases between the two germline ends. The CDR3 contains 15 residues. CDR3 coding DNA: TGTGCCAGCTCATCGACCCCGTACGAGAACACTGAAGCTTTCTTT. Translation gives CASSSTPYENTEAFF.

The J gene is TRBJ2-7, the V gene TRBV19, with TRBD1 identical over 7 bases. Trimming cost V 5 bases and J 2 bases; bases outside gene matches: 9. Looked up from germline, CDR1 is LNHDA and CDR2 is SQIVND (reference sequence). The CDR3 sequence is 15 residues long. CDR3: CASSPGQYIPYEQYF. The CDR3 nucleotides read TGTGCCAGTAGTCCGGGACAGTATATCCCCTACGAGCAGTACTTC.

The V gene is TRBV5-1, the J gene TRBJ1-1; 8 bases are shared with TRBD1. This CDR3 has 17 amino acids. Trimming took 4 bases from V and 0 from J; bases not matched to a gene: 11. CDR1 and CDR2 (germline): SGHRS, YFSETQ. CDR3 DNA sequence: TGCGCCAGCAGCACCGGACAGGGAAGGATCATGAACACTGAAGCTTTCTTT. Protein sequence: CASSTGQGRIMNTEAFF.

The chain recombines TRBV9 with TRBJ2-7; maybe TRBD2 (6 bases). V lost 3 bases to trimming and J lost 6 bases, with 22 bases between them. CDR3 length: 16 amino acids. The germline V gene has CDR1 SGDLS and CDR2 YYNGEE. DNA for the CDR3: TGTGCCAGCAGCGCCTCTAGCGATAGACCTATCTCCGAGCAGTACTTC. It is translated as CASSASSDRPISEQYF. The full variable domain, its missing parts supplied by reference TRBV9 and TRBJ2-7, is DSGVTQTPKHLITATGQRVTLRCSPRSGDLSVYWYQQSLDQGLQFLIQYYNGEERAKGNILERFSAQQFPDLHSELNLSSLELGDSALYFCASSASSDRPISEQYFGPGTRLTVT.

This clone showed up just once. The chain has TRBV6-6 and TRBJ2-1; no firm D call. Germline CDR1 is MNHNY and CDR2 is SVGAGI (reference sequence). This CDR3 is built from 16 residues. V dropped 0 bases and J dropped 5 bases, with 14 bases sitting between them. CDR3 in DNA: TGTGCCAGCAGTTACTCGATACTGTATTTAGACAATGAGCAGTTCTTC. It yields the protein CASSYSILYLDNEQFF.

A few counts support this clone. This chain connects TRBV21-1 to TRBJ2-4; the table's D gene call, TRBD2, was not cross checked with the DNA. TRBV21-1 is an annotated pseudogene. The CDR3 runs 18 residues. The CDR3 DNA reads TGTGCCAGCAGCAATATCCCCACCACCGGGCCGAGGGAAAACATTCAGTACTTC. The encoded protein is CASSNIPTTGPRENIQYF.

The J gene is TRBJ2-1, the V gene TRBV7-9; 7 bases are a match to TRBD2. The ends lost 5 bases at V and 2 bases at J; junction bases unmatched: 6. The CDR3 has 15 residues. CDR1 SEHNR and CDR2 FQNEAQ come from the germline V gene (reference sequence). Here the CDR3 DNA reads TGTGCCAGCAGCCGCGGACTAGTTCCCTACAATGAGCAGTTCTTC. This encodes CASSRGLVPYNEQFF.

The chain has TRBV7-9 and TRBJ2-1; D remains unclear. This CDR3 comprises 15 residues. V gave up 0 bases and J gave up 3 bases, with 9 bases separating them. From germline, CDR1 is SEHNR and CDR2 FQNEAQ (reference sequence). As DNA, the CDR3 is TGTGCCAGCAGCTTAGCGATGGGATTCTACAATGAGCAGTTCTTC. Protein: CASSLAMGFYNEQFF.

The chain combines TRBV10-3 with TRBJ2-1; D is undetermined. The V end was cut by 0 bases, the J end by 0 bases, with 12 bases between. This CDR3 region has 17 residues. The germline CDR1 and CDR2 sequences are ENHRY and SYGVKD. CDR3 sequence reads: CAISESSGRSSYNEQFF. CDR3 DNA sequence: TGTGCCATCAGTGAGTCGAGTGGCAGAAGCTCCTACAATGAGCAGTTCTTC.

This chain joins TRBV6-1 and TRBJ2-7; 8 bases are a match to TRBD1. Per germline, CDR1 MNHNS and CDR2 SASEGT. This CDR3 region has 15 residues. J gave up 3 bases and V 5 bases, and 9 bases lay outside the gene matches. The CDR3 region is CASSPNPDRVYEQYF. Here the CDR3 DNA reads TGTGCCAGCAGTCCAAACCCGGACAGGGTCTACGAGCAGTACTTC.

The chain carries TRBV7-9 and TRBJ2-7; 8 nucleotides align to TRBD1. This CDR3 has 16 amino acids. Looked up from germline, CDR1 is SEHNR and CDR2 is FQNEAQ (reference sequence). The trim removed 4 bases at V and 3 bases at J, leaving 11 bases unmatched. CDR3 region: CASSSHRTGTDYEQYF. CDR3 DNA: TGTGCCAGCAGCTCACACAGGACAGGGACAGACTACGAGCAGTACTTC. The entire variable domain, with the rest obtained from reference TRBV7-9 and TRBJ2-7, is as follows: DTGVSQNPRHKITKRGQNVTFRCDPISEHNRLYWYRQTLGQGPEFLTYFQNEAQLEKSRLLSDRFSAERPKGSFSTLEIQRTEQGDSAMYLCASSSHRTGTDYEQYFGPGTRLTVT.

The gene calls are TRBV28 and TRBJ2-3, with D possibly matching TRBD2 (5 bases). Trimming pared 5 bases from V and 3 bases from J, leaving 12 bases between. This CDR3 is built from 14 residues. Germline assignment: CDR1 MDHEN and CDR2 SYDVKM. The CDR3 coding sequence is TGTGCCAGCAGTGACGTTCGGGGAACAGATACGCAGTATTTT. This gives the protein CASSDVRGTDTQYF.

The chain combines TRBV11-2 with TRBJ1-2; the D is unclear. Trimming took off 2 bases at V and 6 bases at J, with 7 bases between the two ends. This CDR3 is 12 amino acids long. CDR1 and CDR2 (germline): SGHAT, FQNNGV. As DNA, the CDR3 is TGTGCCAGCAGCTTATCAGGAGATGGCTACACCTTC. Residues: CASSLSGDGYTF.

This clone was observed a single time. V is TRBV5-1 and J is TRBJ1-2; D not resolved. This CDR3 comprises 16 residues. The V end was cut by 0 bases, the J end by 0 bases, with 12 bases between. From germline, CDR1 is SGHRS and CDR2 YFSETQ. CDR3 coding DNA: TGCGCCAGCAGCTTGGGGCGGACCTCGTCTAACTATGGCTACACCTTC. Translation: CASSLGRTSSNYGYTF. Together with reference TRBV5-1 and TRBJ1-2, the CDR3 gives the full variable domain: KAGVTQTPRYLIKTRGQQVTLSCSPISGHRSVSWYQQTPGQGLQFLFEYFSETQRNKGNFPGRFSGRQFSNSRSEMNVSTLELGDSALYLCASSLGRTSSNYGYTFGSGTRLTVV.

This clone was seen ten or more times. This sequence joins TRBV9 and TRBJ1-5; no clear D. From germline, CDR1 is SGDLS and CDR2 YYNGEE. This CDR3 spans 14 amino acids. V was pared by 4 bases and J by 2 bases, with 10 bases between. DNA of the CDR3: TGTGCCAGCAGCCCTTTGGCTGGCAATCAGCCCCAGCATTTT. The encoded protein is CASSPLAGNQPQHF.

This clone was counted a few times. CDR3: CAWSGGNYGYTF. CDR3 in DNA: TGTGCCTGGTCGGGGGGCAACTATGGCTACACCTTC. This chain uses TRBV30 with TRBJ1-2, with D possibly TRBD1 on 6 matching bases. V lost 5 bases to trimming and J lost 2 bases, with 9 bases between them. This CDR3 has 12 amino acids. Germline values: CDR1 GTSNPN, CDR2 SVGIG (reference sequence).